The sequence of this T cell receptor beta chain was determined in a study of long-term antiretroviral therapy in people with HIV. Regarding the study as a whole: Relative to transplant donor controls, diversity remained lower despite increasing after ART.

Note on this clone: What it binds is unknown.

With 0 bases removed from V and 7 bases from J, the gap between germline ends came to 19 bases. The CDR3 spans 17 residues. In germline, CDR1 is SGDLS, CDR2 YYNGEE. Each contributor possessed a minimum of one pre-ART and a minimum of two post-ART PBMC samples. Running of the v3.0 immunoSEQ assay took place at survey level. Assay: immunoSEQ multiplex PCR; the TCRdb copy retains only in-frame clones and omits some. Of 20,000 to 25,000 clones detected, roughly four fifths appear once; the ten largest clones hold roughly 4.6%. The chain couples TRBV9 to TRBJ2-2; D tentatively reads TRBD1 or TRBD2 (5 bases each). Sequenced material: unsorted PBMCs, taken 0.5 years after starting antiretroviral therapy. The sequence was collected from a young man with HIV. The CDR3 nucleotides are TGTGCCAGCAGCGTAGGAGGGGTCAGCCGAGACGGCGGGGAGCTGTTTTTT. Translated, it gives CASSVGGVSRDGGELFF.